Shown below are 5 T cell receptor beta chains from a single sample sequenced in a study of graft-versus-host responses after intestinal transplantation. Produced via immunoSEQ multiplex PCR; TCRdb's table is partial and in-frame only. The table has 90,000 to 150,000 clones, 85% to 95% seen once; the top ten hold more than 3%. Antigens for these TCRs are unknown. Sample: unstimulated CD8+ T cells sorted from spleen or lymph node cells, taken before intestinal transplant. Receptors were obtained from a human donor who received an intestinal transplant.

The J gene is TRBJ1-1, the V gene TRBV28; 9 nucleotides align to TRBD1. The germline CDR1 and CDR2 sequences are MDHEN and SYDVKM. V was clipped by 4 bases and J by 3 bases; unmatched bases: 12. The CDR3 spans 17 residues. CDR3 protein: CASSSRGQGSRDTEAFF. The CDR3 bases are TGTGCCAGCAGTTCCAGGGGACAGGGAAGTAGGGACACTGAAGCTTTCTTT.

The rearrangement joins TRBV18 to TRBJ1-1; D possibly corresponds to TRBD1 (6 bases). CDR3 length: 16 residues. Trimming cost V 4 bases and J 3 bases, with 18 bases left between them. Per the germline V gene, CDR1 is KGHSH and CDR2 is LQKENI. CDR3 sequence (DNA): TGTGCCAGCTCACTCGAAACAGGGTTTGGAGACACTGAAGCTTTCTTT. Amino acid sequence: CASSLETGFGDTEAFF.

The rearrangement uses TRBV2 and TRBJ2-7; D is uncertain. The length of the CDR3 is 14 residues. Germline loops: CDR1 SNHLY, CDR2 FYNNEI. V was pared by 5 bases and J by 2 bases, with 13 bases between. The CDR3 reads CASSYSLQTYEQYF. CDR3 bases: TGTGCCAGCAGTTACTCGCTCCAAACCTACGAGCAGTACTTC.

The chain couples TRBV7-2 to TRBJ2-7, with D uncertain. V was cut by 5 bases and J by 0 bases, with 23 bases left in between. CDR1 and CDR2 from the germline V gene are SGHTA and FQGNSA. The CDR3 consists of 18 residues. The CDR3 region is CASSVTLHGSRSSYEQYF. DNA for the CDR3: TGTGCCAGCAGCGTAACCCTACATGGTTCTAGGAGCTCCTACGAGCAGTACTTC. The entire variable domain, with the rest obtained from reference TRBV7-2 and TRBJ2-7, is as follows: GAGVSQSPSNKVTEKGKDVELRCDPISGHTALYWYRQSLGQGLEFLIYFQGNSAPDKSGLPSDRFSAERTGGSVSTLTIQRTQQEDSAVYLCASSVTLHGSRSSYEQYFGPGTRLTVT.

This clone was observed a single time. This chain joins TRBV5-1 and TRBJ1-5, with TRBD1 identical over 9 bases. There are 15 residues in the CDR3. V lost 0 bases, J lost 6 bases, and 4 bases stayed unmatched. The germline gives CDR1 SGHRS, CDR2 YFSETQ. CDR3 amino acids: CASSLGTGVGQPQHF. CDR3 nucleotides: TGCGCCAGCAGCTTGGGGACAGGGGTTGGTCAGCCCCAGCATTTT. Drawing the rest from reference TRBV5-1 and TRBJ1-5, the complete variable domain is KAGVTQTPRYLIKTRGQQVTLSCSPISGHRSVSWYQQTPGQGLQFLFEYFSETQRNKGNFPGRFSGRQFSNSRSEMNVSTLELGDSALYLCASSLGTGVGQPQHFGDGTRLSIL.